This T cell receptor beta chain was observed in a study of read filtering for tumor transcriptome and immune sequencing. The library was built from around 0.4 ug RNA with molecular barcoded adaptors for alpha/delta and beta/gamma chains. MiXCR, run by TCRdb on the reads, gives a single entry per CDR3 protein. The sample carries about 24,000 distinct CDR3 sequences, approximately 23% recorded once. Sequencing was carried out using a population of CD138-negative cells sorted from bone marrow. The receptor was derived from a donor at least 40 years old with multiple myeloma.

For the CDR3, the DNA is TGTGCCAGCAGCCGCCACAGGGCCCCCTGCAATGAGCAGTTCTTC. This encodes CASSRHRAPCNEQFF. The rearrangement joins TRBV5-8 to TRBJ2-1, with D possibly being TRBD1 (6 bases). Germline CDR1 is SGHTS and CDR2 is YDEGEE. The CDR3 length is 15 residues. Between the trimmed V and J ends, which lost 4 bases and 6 bases, there was a span of 17 bases.